The clone carrying this T cell receptor beta chain was counted a few times. As yet, its antigen is unknown. Patients with other autoimmune diseases, uncontrolled infections, pregnancy or lactation were excluded. The data were taken from a study of Graves' ophthalmopathy and Graves' hyperthyroidism. General observations from the study: Ophthalmopathy cases were distinguished from stable hyperthyroidism by a 13-signature model, reaching approximately 88% sensitivity and around 77% specificity.

The study amplified TCR beta CDR3 regions using RNA transcripts. Following a first-round RT-PCR that used HTBI primers, a second-round multiplex PCR was carried out. TCRdb analysed the multiplex PCR reads with MiXCR anew, one entry per CDR3 protein. This table holds 650,000 to 900,000 distinct CDR3 sequences, 35% to 50% found once. The CDR3 consists of 14 residues. Germline loops: CDR1 SEHNR, CDR2 FQNEAQ (reference sequence). V was clipped by 5 bases and J by 7 bases; unmatched bases: 8. The gene calls are TRBV7-9 and TRBJ1-5; TRBD1 matches at 7 bases. The TCR was taken from an adult man with Graves' ophthalmopathy. The sequenced material came from peripheral blood. The CDR3 bases are TGTGCCAGCAGCCCAGGGGGGTTGGGGCAGCCCCAGCATTTT. Its translation is CASSPGGLGQPQHF.